This T cell receptor beta chain was captured in a study of T cells in narcolepsy. Study-wide points: HCRT-specific and TRIB2-specific autoreactive clonotypes appeared among same-patient CSF and blood CD4+ clonotypes. Some memory CD4+ repertoires had no autoreactive clone sequences.

Comments on this clone: Its cognate antigen is unknown.

Method: immunoSEQ multiplex PCR; TCRdb's copy keeps in-frame clones and lacks some. The sample shows tens of thousands of clones, 70% to 85% of them seen only once. Trimming removed 7 bases at V and 8 bases at J, with 17 bases between. This CDR3 contains 14 residues. CDR1 is MDHEN and CDR2 is SYDVKM in the germline V gene. The TCR was taken from a human donor with narcolepsy. The sample consisted of CD45RA- memory CD4+ T cells from PBMCs. V is TRBV28 and J is TRBJ1-4; D unclear. The CDR3 nucleotides are TGTGCCAGCAATCCCCCCATGAGGAGGGAAAAACTGTTTTTT. Protein: CASNPPMRREKLFF.